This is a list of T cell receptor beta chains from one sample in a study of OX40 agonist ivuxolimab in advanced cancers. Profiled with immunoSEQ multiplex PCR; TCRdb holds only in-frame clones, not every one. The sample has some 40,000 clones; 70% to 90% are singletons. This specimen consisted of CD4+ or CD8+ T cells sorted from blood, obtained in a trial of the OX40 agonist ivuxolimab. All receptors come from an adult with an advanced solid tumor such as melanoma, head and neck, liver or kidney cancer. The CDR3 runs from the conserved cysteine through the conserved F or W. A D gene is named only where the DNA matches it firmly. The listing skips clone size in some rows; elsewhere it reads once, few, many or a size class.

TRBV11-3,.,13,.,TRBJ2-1,CASSLPNYNEQFF,TGTGCCAGCAGCTTACCTAACTACAATGAGCAGTTCTTC
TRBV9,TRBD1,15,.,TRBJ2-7,CASSVEGQGSYEQYF,TGTGCCAGCAGCGTTGAGGGACAGGGTTCCTACGAGCAGTACTTC
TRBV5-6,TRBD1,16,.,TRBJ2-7,CASSLSTGSSSYEQYF,TGTGCCAGCAGCTTGTCGACAGGGTCGTCATCCTACGAGCAGTACTTC
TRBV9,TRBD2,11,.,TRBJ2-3,CASNRGGTQYF,TGTGCCAGCAACCGGGGAGGGACGCAGTATTTT
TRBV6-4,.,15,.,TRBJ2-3,CAASSWGASTDTQYF,TGTGCCGCCTCCTCATGGGGGGCAAGTACAGATACGCAGTATTTT
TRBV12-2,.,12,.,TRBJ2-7,CASRAGVYEQYF,TGTGCAAGTCGAGCAGGAGTCTACGAGCAGTACTTC
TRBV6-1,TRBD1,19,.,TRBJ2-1,CASSEGGTEGTLNYNEQFF,TGTGCCAGCAGTGAGGGTGGGACAGAGGGGACCCTAAACTACAATGAGCAGTTCTTC
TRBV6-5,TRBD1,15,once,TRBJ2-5,CASSYRDRGQETQYF,TGTGCCAGCAGTTACCGGGACAGGGGACAAGAGACCCAGTACTTC
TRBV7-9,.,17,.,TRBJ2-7,CASSLAPPRSYSYEQYF,TGTGCCAGCAGCTTAGCCCCCCCTCGGTCTTACTCCTACGAGCAGTACTTC
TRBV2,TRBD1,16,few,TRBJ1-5,CATQADREGGNQPQHF,TGTGCCACCCAAGCGGACAGGGAAGGAGGCAATCAGCCCCAGCATTTT
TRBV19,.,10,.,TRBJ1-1,CAVETTEAFF,TGTGCCGTAGAGACGACTGAAGCTTTCTTT
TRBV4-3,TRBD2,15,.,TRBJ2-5,CASSSGLAGQETQYF,TGCGCCAGCAGCTCCGGACTAGCGGGACAAGAGACCCAGTACTTC
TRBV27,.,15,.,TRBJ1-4,CASSKRSPLYEKLFF,TGTGCCAGCAGTAAGAGGTCCCCTCTATATGAAAAACTGTTTTTT
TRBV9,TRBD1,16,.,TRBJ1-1,CASSEGAGSYRFEAFF,TGTGCCAGCAGCGAGGGGGCGGGGAGCTATAGGTTTGAAGCTTTCTTT
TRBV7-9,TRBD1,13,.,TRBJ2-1,CASRRTGPNEQFF,TGTGCCAGCAGACGGACAGGGCCGAATGAGCAGTTCTTC
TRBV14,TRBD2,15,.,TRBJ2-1,CASSPTSASYNEQFF,TGTGCCAGCAGCCCGACTAGCGCCTCCTACAATGAGCAGTTCTTC
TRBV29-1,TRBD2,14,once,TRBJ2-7,CSVEGGRAGFEQYF,TGCAGCGTTGAGGGCGGGAGGGCCGGGTTCGAGCAGTACTTC
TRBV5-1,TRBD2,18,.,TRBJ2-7,CASSLYSRTSGLPYEQYF,TGCGCCAGCAGCTTATATTCGAGGACTAGCGGGCTGCCCTACGAGCAGTACTTC
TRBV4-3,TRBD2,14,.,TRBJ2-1,CASSQEAGDYEQFF,TGCGCCAGCAGCCAAGAAGCGGGAGACTATGAGCAGTTCTTC
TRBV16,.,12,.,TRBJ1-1,CASSPGLAEAFF,TGTGCCAGCAGCCCCGGCCTTGCTGAAGCTTTCTTT
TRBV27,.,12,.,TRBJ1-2,CASSPGGYGYTF,TGTGCCAGCAGCCCCGGGGGCTATGGCTACACCTTC
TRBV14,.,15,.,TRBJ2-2,CASSQARGTSGELFF,TGTGCCAGCAGCCAGGCCAGGGGAACATCCGGGGAGCTGTTTTTT
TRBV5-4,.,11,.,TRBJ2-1,CASSLVAEQFF,TGTGCCAGCAGCTTGGTGGCTGAGCAGTTCTTC
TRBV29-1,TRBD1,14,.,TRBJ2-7,CSCTGGDRDYEQYF,TGCAGCTGTACCGGTGGGGACAGAGACTACGAGCAGTACTTC
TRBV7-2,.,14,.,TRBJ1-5,CASSPIRVAQPQHF,TGTGCCAGCAGCCCTATTCGGGTTGCTCAGCCCCAGCATTTT
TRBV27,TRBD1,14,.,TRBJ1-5,CASSETGVNQPQHF,TGTGCCAGCAGTGAGACAGGGGTCAATCAGCCCCAGCATTTT
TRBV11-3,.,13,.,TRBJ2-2,CASSLQGNGELFF,TGTGCCAGCAGCTTGCAGGGGAACGGGGAGCTGTTTTTT
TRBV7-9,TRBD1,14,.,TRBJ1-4,CASSSRQGARKLFF,TGTGCCAGCAGCTCCCGACAGGGGGCGCGGAAACTGTTTTTT
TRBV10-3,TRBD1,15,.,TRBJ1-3,CAISEQGALGNTIYF,TGTGCCATCAGTGAACAGGGGGCGCTTGGAAACACCATATATTTT
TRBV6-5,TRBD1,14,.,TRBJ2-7,CASSLGQGNYEQYF,TGTGCCAGCAGTCTGGGACAGGGAAACTACGAGCAGTACTTC
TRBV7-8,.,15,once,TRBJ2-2,CASEMGQLNTGELFF,TGTGCCTCTGAGATGGGGCAGCTGAACACCGGGGAGCTGTTTTTT
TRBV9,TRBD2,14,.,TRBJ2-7,CASSGTSGRSEQYF,TGTGCCAGCAGCGGGACTAGCGGGAGATCCGAGCAGTACTTC
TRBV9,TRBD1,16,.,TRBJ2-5,CASSVELTGVQETQYF,TGTGCCAGCAGCGTAGAGTTAACAGGGGTCCAAGAGACCCAGTACTTC
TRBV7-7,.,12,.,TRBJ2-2,CASRADTGELFF,TGTGCTAGCAGGGCCGACACCGGGGAGCTGTTTTTT
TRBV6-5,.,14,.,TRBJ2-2,CASSYSTSSGELFF,TGTGCCAGCAGTTACTCGACTAGTTCCGGGGAGCTGTTTTTT
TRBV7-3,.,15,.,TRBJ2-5,CASSLRGRNQETQYF,TGTGCCAGCAGCTTAAGGGGACGTAACCAAGAGACCCAGTACTTC
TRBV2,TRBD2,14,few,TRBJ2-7,CASSVLAGAREQYF,TGTGCCAGCAGCGTACTAGCGGGGGCCAGGGAGCAGTACTTC
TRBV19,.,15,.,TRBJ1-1,CASSTLDYRDGEAFF,TGTGCCAGTAGTACCCTCGATTACAGGGATGGTGAAGCTTTCTTT
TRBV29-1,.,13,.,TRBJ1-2,CSVLTEYLYGYTF,TGCAGCGTTTTGACAGAGTACCTCTATGGCTACACCTTC
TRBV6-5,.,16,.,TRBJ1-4,CASSYSTTGYLEKLFF,TGTGCCAGCAGTTACTCGACGACAGGTTATTTGGAAAAACTGTTTTTT
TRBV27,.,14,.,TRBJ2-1,CASSLRGPWDEQFF,TGTGCCAGCAGTCTCAGAGGACCCTGGGATGAGCAGTTCTTC
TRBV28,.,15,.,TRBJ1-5,CASSPRGRANQPQHF,TGTGCCAGCAGTCCCCGTGGCAGGGCCAATCAGCCCCAGCATTTT